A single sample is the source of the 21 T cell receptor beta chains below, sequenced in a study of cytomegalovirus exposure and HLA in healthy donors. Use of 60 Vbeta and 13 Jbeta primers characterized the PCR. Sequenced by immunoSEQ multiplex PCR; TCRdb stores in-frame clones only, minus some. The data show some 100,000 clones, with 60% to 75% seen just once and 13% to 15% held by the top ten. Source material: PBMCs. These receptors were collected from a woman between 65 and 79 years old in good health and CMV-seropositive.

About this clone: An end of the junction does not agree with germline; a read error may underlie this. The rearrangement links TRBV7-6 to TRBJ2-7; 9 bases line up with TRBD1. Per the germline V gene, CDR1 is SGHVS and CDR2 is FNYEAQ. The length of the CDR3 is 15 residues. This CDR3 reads CASSLTGTGSFEQYF. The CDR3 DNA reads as TGTGCCAGCAGCTTAACCGGGACAGGGTCCTTCGAGCAGTACTTC. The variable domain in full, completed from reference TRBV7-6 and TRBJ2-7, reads GAGVSQSPRYKVTKRGQDVALRCDPISGHVSLYWYRQALGQGPEFLTYFNYEAQQDKSGLPNDRFSAERPEGSISTLTIQRTEQRDSAMYRCASSLTGTGSFEQYFGPGTRLTVT.

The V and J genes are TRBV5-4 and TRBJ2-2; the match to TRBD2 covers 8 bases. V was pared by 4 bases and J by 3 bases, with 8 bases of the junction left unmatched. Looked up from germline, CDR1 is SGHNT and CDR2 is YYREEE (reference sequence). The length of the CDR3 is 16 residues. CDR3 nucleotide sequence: TGTGCCAGCAGCGTCGGGGGGCGGGGGGACACCGGGGAGCTGTTTTTT. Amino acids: CASSVGGRGDTGELFF.

The CDR3 spells CASSPARTGRETQYF. DNA of the CDR3: TGTGCCAGCAGCCCCGCACGGACAGGGAGAGAGACCCAGTACTTC. V gene TRBV7-6 combines with J gene TRBJ2-5; 8 positions agree with TRBD1. This CDR3 has 15 residues. Per the germline V gene, CDR1 is SGHVS and CDR2 is FNYEAQ. With V trimmed by 5 bases and J by 4 bases, 9 bases remained unmatched.

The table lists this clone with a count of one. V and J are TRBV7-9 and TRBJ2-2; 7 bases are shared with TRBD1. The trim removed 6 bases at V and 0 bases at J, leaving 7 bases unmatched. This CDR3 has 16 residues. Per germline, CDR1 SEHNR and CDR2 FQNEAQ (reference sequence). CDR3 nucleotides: TGTGCCAGCAGGTACACCGGGACAGCGAACACCGGGGAGCTGTTTTTT. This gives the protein CASRYTGTANTGELFF.

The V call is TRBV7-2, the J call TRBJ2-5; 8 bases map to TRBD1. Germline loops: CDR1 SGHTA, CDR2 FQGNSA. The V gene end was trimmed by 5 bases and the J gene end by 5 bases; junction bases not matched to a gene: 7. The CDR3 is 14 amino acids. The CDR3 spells CASSRGQGRETQYF. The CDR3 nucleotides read TGTGCCAGCAGCCGAGGACAGGGACGGGAGACCCAGTACTTC.

The CDR3, as DNA: TGCGCCAGCAAGTGGGACAGTAGCTCCGGGGAGCTGTTTTTT. The encoded protein is CASKWDSSSGELFF. V is TRBV5-1 and J is TRBJ2-2; 7 nucleotides match TRBD1. The germline V gene encodes CDR1 SGHRS and CDR2 YFSETQ. V lost 6 bases to trimming and J lost 6 bases; unmatched junction nucleotides: 8. The CDR3 sequence is 14 residues long.

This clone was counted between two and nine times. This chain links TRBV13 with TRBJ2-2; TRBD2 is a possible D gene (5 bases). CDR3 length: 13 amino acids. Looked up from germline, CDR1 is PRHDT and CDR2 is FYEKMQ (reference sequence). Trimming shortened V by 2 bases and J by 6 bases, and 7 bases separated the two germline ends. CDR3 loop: CASSLRGSGELFF. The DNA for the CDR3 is TGTGCCAGCAGCTTAAGAGGGTCCGGGGAGCTGTTTTTT.

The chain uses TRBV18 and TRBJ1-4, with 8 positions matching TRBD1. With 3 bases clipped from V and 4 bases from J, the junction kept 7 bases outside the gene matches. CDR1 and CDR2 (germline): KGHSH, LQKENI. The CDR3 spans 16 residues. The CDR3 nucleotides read TGTGCCAGCTCACCTGAGACAGGGGTGCTTAATGAAAAACTGTTTTTT. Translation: CASSPETGVLNEKLFF.

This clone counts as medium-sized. The CDR3, as DNA: TGTGCCAGCAGCTTAGGGGACAGGAACACTGAAGCTTTCTTT. It is translated as CASSLGDRNTEAFF. This rearrangement joins TRBV7-6 to TRBJ1-1; TRBD1 aligns across 7 bases. V dropped 1 base and J dropped 1; count of bases not matched to a gene: 0. CDR3 length: 14 amino acids. From germline, CDR1 is SGHVS and CDR2 FNYEAQ. The whole variable domain, remainder taken from reference TRBV7-6 and TRBJ1-1, is GAGVSQSPRYKVTKRGQDVALRCDPISGHVSLYWYRQALGQGPEFLTYFNYEAQQDKSGLPNDRFSAERPEGSISTLTIQRTEQRDSAMYRCASSLGDRNTEAFFGQGTRLTVV.

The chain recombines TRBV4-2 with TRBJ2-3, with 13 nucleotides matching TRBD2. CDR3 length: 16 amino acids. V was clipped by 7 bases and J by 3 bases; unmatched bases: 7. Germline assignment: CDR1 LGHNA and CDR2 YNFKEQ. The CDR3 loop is CASTPGTSGNTDTQYF. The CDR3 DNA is TGTGCCAGCACCCCCGGGACTAGCGGGAATACAGATACGCAGTATTTT.

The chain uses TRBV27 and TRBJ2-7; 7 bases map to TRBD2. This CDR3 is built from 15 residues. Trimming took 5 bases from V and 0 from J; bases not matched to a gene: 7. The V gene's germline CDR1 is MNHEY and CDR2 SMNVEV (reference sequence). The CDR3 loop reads CASSREREGSYEQYF. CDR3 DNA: TGTGCCAGCAGTAGAGAGCGGGAAGGCTCCTACGAGCAGTACTTC.

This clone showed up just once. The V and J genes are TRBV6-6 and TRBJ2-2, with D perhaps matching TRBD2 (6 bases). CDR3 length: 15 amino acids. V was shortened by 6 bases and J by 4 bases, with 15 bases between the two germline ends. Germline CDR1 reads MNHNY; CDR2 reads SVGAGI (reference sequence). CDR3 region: CASRPSGASTGELFF. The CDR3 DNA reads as TGTGCCAGCAGGCCTTCGGGAGCCAGCACCGGGGAGCTGTTTTTT.

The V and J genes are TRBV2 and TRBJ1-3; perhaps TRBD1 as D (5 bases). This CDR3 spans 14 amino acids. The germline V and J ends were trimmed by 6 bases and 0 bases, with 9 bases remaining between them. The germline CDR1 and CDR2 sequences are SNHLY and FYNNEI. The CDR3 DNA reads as TGTGCCAGCAGGCAGGACATCTCTGGAAACACCATATATTTT. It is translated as CASRQDISGNTIYF.

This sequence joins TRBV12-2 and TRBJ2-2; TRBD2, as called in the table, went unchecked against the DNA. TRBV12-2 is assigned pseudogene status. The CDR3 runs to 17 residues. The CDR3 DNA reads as TGTGCAAGTCGCTTAGAAAGCGGGGGGACTTGCACCGGGGAGCTGTTTTTT. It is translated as CASRLESGGTCTGELFF.

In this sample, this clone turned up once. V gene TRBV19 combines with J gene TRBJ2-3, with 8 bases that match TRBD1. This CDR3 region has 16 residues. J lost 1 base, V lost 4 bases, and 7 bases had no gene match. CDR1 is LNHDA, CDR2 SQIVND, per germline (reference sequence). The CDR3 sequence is CASSNPRGRGTDTQYF. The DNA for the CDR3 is TGTGCCAGTAGTAACCCCAGGGGGCGCGGCACAGATACGCAGTATTTT.

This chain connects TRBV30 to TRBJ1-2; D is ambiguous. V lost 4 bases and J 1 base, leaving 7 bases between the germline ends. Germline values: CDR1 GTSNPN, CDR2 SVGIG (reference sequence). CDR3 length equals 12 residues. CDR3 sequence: CAWTPFNYGYTF. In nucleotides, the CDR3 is TGTGCCTGGACCCCTTTTAACTATGGCTACACCTTC.

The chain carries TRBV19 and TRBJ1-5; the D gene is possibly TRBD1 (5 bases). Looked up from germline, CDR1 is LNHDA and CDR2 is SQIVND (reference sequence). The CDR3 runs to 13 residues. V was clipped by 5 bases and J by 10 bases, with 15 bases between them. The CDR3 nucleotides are TGTGCCAGTAGTTTGGCAGGGAAACGACCCCAGCATTTT. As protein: CASSLAGKRPQHF. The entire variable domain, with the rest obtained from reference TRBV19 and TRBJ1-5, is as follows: DGGITQSPKYLFRKEGQNVTLSCEQNLNHDAMYWYRQDPGQGLRLIYYSQIVNDFQKGDIAEGYSVSREKKESFPLTVTSAQKNPTAFYLCASSLAGKRPQHFGDGTRLSIL.

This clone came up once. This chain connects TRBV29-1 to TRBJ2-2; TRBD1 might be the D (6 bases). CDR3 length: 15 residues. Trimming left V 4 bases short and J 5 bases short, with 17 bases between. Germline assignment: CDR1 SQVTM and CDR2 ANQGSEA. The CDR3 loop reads CSVAFHLGGTGELFF. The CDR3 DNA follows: TGCAGCGTTGCTTTCCACCTAGGGGGTACCGGGGAGCTGTTTTTT.

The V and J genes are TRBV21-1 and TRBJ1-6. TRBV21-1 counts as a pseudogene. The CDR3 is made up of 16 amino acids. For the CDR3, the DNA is TGTGCCAGCAGCTTACGACGGGACTTAAGAAGTTCACCCCTCCACTTT. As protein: CASSLRRDLRSSPLHF.

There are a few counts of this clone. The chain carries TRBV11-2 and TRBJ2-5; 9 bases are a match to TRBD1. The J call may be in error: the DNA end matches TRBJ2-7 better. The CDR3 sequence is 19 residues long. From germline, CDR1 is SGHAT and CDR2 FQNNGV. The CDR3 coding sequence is TGTGCCAGCAGCTTAGATTTCCGATGGCGGGACAGGGCCTCCTACGAGCAGTACTTC. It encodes CASSLDFRWRDRASYEQYF.

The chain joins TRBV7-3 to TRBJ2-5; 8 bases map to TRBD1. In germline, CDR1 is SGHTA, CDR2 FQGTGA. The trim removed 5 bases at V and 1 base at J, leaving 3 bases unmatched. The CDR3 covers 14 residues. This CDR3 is CASSAGGLQETQYF. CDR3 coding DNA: TGTGCCAGCAGCGCAGGGGGCCTCCAAGAGACCCAGTACTTC.